This record covers a single T cell receptor (beta chain). These data originate in a study of OX40 agonist ivuxolimab in advanced cancers. Germline CDR1 MNHNS, CDR2 SASEGT. CDR3 length: 15 amino acids. V shed 5 bases, J shed 4 bases, and the junction held 10 bases outside the gene matches. The table came from immunoSEQ multiplex PCR; TCRdb's copy has only in-frame clones and leaves some out. The data contain 65,000 to 80,000 clones, approximately 78% of them singletons. This TCR derives from an adult with an advanced solid tumor such as melanoma, head and neck, liver or kidney cancer. This rearrangement joins TRBV6-1 to TRBJ2-5; 7 nucleotides line up with TRBD1. The specimen comprised CD4+ or CD8+ T cells sorted from blood, sampled in a trial of the OX40 agonist ivuxolimab. The CDR3 here is CASSLGQALGETQYF. The DNA for the CDR3 is TGTGCCAGCAGTTTAGGACAGGCCCTCGGAGAGACCCAGTACTTC.